Included here is one T cell receptor (beta chain) sequence, with context. What it binds is unknown. In germline, CDR1 is LGHDT, CDR2 YNNKEL (reference sequence). The CDR3 length is 15 residues. V was cut by 5 bases and J by 3 bases, with 16 bases left in between. The data were taken from a study of T-cell memory formation after mild COVID-19. Via MiXCR, TCRdb re-called the 5' RACE reads, giving one row per CDR3 protein. The sample shows fewer than 250,000 distinct CDR3 sequences, 27% of them seen only once. Notes on the study in general: Nothing showed for sure that second-wave clones peaking on day 37 were SARS-CoV-2 specific.

This TCR came from an adult woman who had mild COVID-19 (a few samples of this study predate the infection). Cell type and time point are not known. The genes are TRBV3-1 and TRBJ1-1, with D unresolved. What was sequenced was PBMCs or a T cell subset sorted from them (not recorded which). The CDR3: CASSLLTVAYTEAFF. In DNA form, the CDR3 reads TGTGCCAGCAGCTTGCTGACGGTGGCCTACACTGAAGCTTTCTTT.